One and the same sample provided the 18 T cell receptor beta chains below, sequenced in a study of blood T cell repertoires in COVID-19. The repertoire was sequenced with immunoSEQ multiplex PCR; TCRdb's copy has only in-frame clones and lacks some. Here the sample spans about 160,000 clones, over 65% being singletons. Sequencing used peripheral blood. These receptors were taken from a man between 65 and 80 years old with acute or convalescent COVID-19.

The CDR3 nucleotides are TGTGCCAGCAGCTCGACTAGCGGGGGAGATACGCAGTATTTT. Amino acid sequence: CASSSTSGGDTQYF. V is TRBV5-5 and J is TRBJ2-3; 12 bases map to TRBD2. The CDR3 runs to 14 residues. Germline CDR1 and CDR2: SGHKS and YYEKEE (reference sequence). Germline trimming cut 3 bases from V and 5 bases from J; bases unmatched to any gene: 1.

The chain couples TRBV5-6 to TRBJ2-7; D is uncertain. V was pared by 3 bases and J by 11 bases, with 21 bases between. Germline CDR1 SGHDT, CDR2 YYEEEE. The CDR3 sequence is 14 residues long. This chain's CDR3 is CASSSLVGSVLEYF. As DNA, the CDR3 is TGTGCCAGCAGCTCCCTCGTTGGCAGCGTTTTGGAGTACTTC.

With regard to this clone: The sample holds other DNA sequences that translate to the same CDR3. The rearrangement uses TRBV5-1 and TRBJ1-1; D ambiguous. V lost 0 bases and J lost 1, with 10 bases in between. CDR3 length equals 15 residues. Germline lookup yields CDR1 SGHRS and CDR2 YFSETQ. The CDR3 region is CASSLVAGGNTEAFF. DNA for the CDR3: TGCGCCAGCAGCTTGGTCGCAGGAGGGAACACTGAAGCTTTCTTT. Full variable domain (rest looked up from reference TRBV5-1 and TRBJ1-1): KAGVTQTPRYLIKTRGQQVTLSCSPISGHRSVSWYQQTPGQGLQFLFEYFSETQRNKGNFPGRFSGRQFSNSRSEMNVSTLELGDSALYLCASSLVAGGNTEAFFGQGTRLTVV.

The chain recombines TRBV5-1 with TRBJ2-2; a possible D gene is TRBD1 (6 bases). Germline values: CDR1 SGHRS, CDR2 YFSETQ. Trimming left V 1 base short and J 4 bases short, with 8 bases between. This CDR3 comprises 14 residues. The CDR3 nucleotides are TGCGCCAGCAGCTTGACAGGGACCACCGGGGAGCTGTTTTTT. This translates into CASSLTGTTGELFF.

V usage is TRBV6-1 and J usage is TRBJ2-3; D unresolved. This CDR3 has 13 amino acids. The germline CDR1 and CDR2 sequences are MNHNS and SASEGT. V dropped 0 bases and J dropped 4 bases, with 5 bases sitting between them. The CDR3 loop is CASSEALPDTQYF. The CDR3 DNA reads TGTGCCAGCAGTGAAGCTCTACCAGATACGCAGTATTTT.

The chain employs TRBV19 and TRBJ1-6; a weak D match, TRBD1 (5 bases). CDR3 length equals 14 residues. Between the trimmed V and J ends, which lost 8 bases and 5 bases, there was a span of 13 bases. Germline lookup yields CDR1 LNHDA and CDR2 SQIVND (reference sequence). For the CDR3, the DNA is TGTGCCAGTGGATTCGGGACTGATAATTCACCCCTCCACTTT. Translated, it gives CASGFGTDNSPLHF.

This clone was recorded only once. The chain combines TRBV12-3 or TRBV12-4 with TRBJ1-3, with 8 bases lining up with TRBD1. V was clipped by 5 bases and J by 15 bases; unmatched bases: 12. This CDR3 spans 13 amino acids. CDR3 nucleotides: TGTGCCAGCAGTCCACCCCGTGGGACAGGAGCATATTTT. Protein product: CASSPPRGTGAYF.

The J gene is TRBJ2-1, the V gene TRBV20-1; tentatively, D is TRBD2 (6 bases). CDR1 is DFQATT and CDR2 is SNEGSKA in the germline V gene (reference sequence). The CDR3 has 16 residues. Between the trimmed V and J ends, which lost 3 bases and 2 bases, there was a span of 17 bases. The CDR3 loop reads CSASFPLGGAYNEQFF. The CDR3 DNA is TGCAGTGCTAGTTTCCCACTTGGCGGGGCCTACAATGAGCAGTTCTTC.

CDR3 amino acids: CASGPRGAFF. The CDR3 bases are TGTGCCAGCGGGCCCCGTGGAGCTTTCTTT. The chain carries TRBV6-5 and TRBJ1-1; D is ambiguous. Germline V gene data show CDR1 as MNHEY and CDR2 as SVGAGI. This CDR3 comprises 10 residues. Trimming removed 8 bases at V and 10 bases at J, with 11 bases between.

V and J are TRBV6-5 and TRBJ2-5; TRBD1 matches 9 bases. V shed 5 bases and J 7 bases; nucleotides not matched to a gene: 11. In germline, CDR1 is MNHEY, CDR2 SVGAGI. This CDR3 is 15 amino acids long. CDR3 in amino acids: CASSQSGGTGRTQYF. The CDR3 coding sequence is TGTGCCAGCAGTCAGTCTGGTGGGACAGGGAGGACCCAGTACTTC.

This chain links TRBV5-4 with TRBJ2-7, with 15 bases identical to TRBD2. Germline V lookup: CDR1 SGHNT, CDR2 YYREEE (reference sequence). The CDR3 covers 18 residues. V gave up 4 bases and J gave up 2 bases; unmatched junction bases: 10. The DNA for the CDR3 is TGTGCCAGCAGCCAGGGACTAGCGGGAGGATACAATCCCTACGAGCAGTACTTC. It codes for CASSQGLAGGYNPYEQYF.

The genes are TRBV5-1 and TRBJ2-7; possible D gene TRBD2, 5 bases. Germline CDR1 is SGHRS and CDR2 is YFSETQ. This CDR3 comprises 13 residues. The V end was cut by 5 bases, the J end by 7 bases, with 16 bases between. DNA of the CDR3: TGCGCCAGCAGTGAGGGTCCTTCGGGAGAGCAGTACTTC. It yields the protein CASSEGPSGEQYF.

This chain joins TRBV28 and TRBJ1-1; the match to TRBD1 covers 8 bases. The J segment lost 1 base and the V segment lost 5 bases, leaving 6 bases of the junction unmatched. From germline, CDR1 is MDHEN and CDR2 SYDVKM. The CDR3 has 15 amino acids. The CDR3 here is CASSRGTGPNTEAFF. The CDR3 DNA follows: TGTGCCAGCAGTCGCGGGACAGGCCCGAACACTGAAGCTTTCTTT.

The CDR3 DNA sequence: TGTGCCAGCAGTTTGCGGGAGGGTGAGGAGCAGTACTTC. Translating gives CASSLREGEEQYF. The chain employs TRBV12-3 or TRBV12-4 and TRBJ2-7; TRBD2 aligns across 9 bases. Trimming removed 3 bases from V and 7 bases from J; junction bases left unmatched: 4. There are 13 residues in the CDR3.

The V and J genes are TRBV7-8 and TRBJ2-1, with TRBD2 identical over 7 bases. With 0 bases clipped from V and 2 bases from J, the junction kept 4 bases outside the gene matches. Germline V gene data show CDR1 as SGHVS and CDR2 as FQNEAQ. This CDR3 is 16 amino acids long. CDR3 sequence: CASSLAGGQAYNEQFF. DNA for the CDR3: TGTGCCAGCAGCTTAGCGGGAGGGCAGGCCTACAATGAGCAGTTCTTC.

The chain is built from TRBV6-5 and TRBJ2-5; D is perhaps TRBD1 (5 bases). The CDR3 is 16 residues long. Trimming took 0 bases from V and 2 from J, leaving 13 bases between them. Germline assignment: CDR1 MNHEY and CDR2 SVGAGI. The CDR3 sequence: CASSYSGQRRQETQYF. The CDR3 DNA follows: TGTGCCAGCAGTTACTCGGGGCAGCGCCGACAAGAGACCCAGTACTTC.

The V and J genes are TRBV28 and TRBJ2-7; no firm D call. Germline CDR1 reads MDHEN; CDR2 reads SYDVKM. The V and J ends lost 6 bases and 3 bases respectively, with 6 bases between them. CDR3 length: 11 residues. CDR3 DNA sequence: TGTGCCAGCAGGTCTTTCTACGAGCAGTACTTC. It codes for CASRSFYEQYF.

The chain links TRBV27 to TRBJ2-7; D not certain. Germline-derived CDR1 and CDR2 are MNHEY and SMNVEV (reference sequence). V was pared by 2 bases and J by 6 bases, with 17 bases between. This CDR3 is built from 15 residues. The DNA for the CDR3 is TGTGCCAGCAGTTTACTCCCCACTGGGCTTTTCGAGCAGTACTTC. Translation gives CASSLLPTGLFEQYF.